The sequence of this T cell receptor beta chain was determined in a study of molecular identifiers for immune sequencing clone quantification. Study-wide findings and caveats: Clones above 20 RNA copies held over 98% of effector molecules, under 1% in naive cells.

TCRdb re-analysed the PCR reads in MiXCR, keeping a single row per CDR3 protein. The sample has under 800,000 distinct CDR3 sequences, 25% seen once; the top ten hold 0.7% to 0.95%. Germline CDR1 and CDR2: SEHNR and FQNEAQ (reference sequence). V lost 5 bases and J lost 4; bases outside the gene matches: 14. The CDR3 has 17 amino acids. This clonotype was counted only a few times. Its antigen is not identified. Sequencing was performed on naive CD8+ T cells from blood, with Jurkat cell RNA spiked in. Subset described: FACS-sorted CD8+CD4-CCR7+CD45RA+ naive T cells. The receptor's source is a human donor in good health. Some libraries in this study had Jurkat cell RNA spiked in. This chain links TRBV7-9 with TRBJ2-1; 7 bases line up with TRBD2. CDR3 sequence: CASSLTPGGGTYNEQFF. The CDR3, as DNA: TGTGCCAGCAGCCTGACCCCTGGCGGGGGAACATACAATGAGCAGTTCTTC.